This TCR beta chain was recorded in a study of blood T cell repertoires in COVID-19. Study in general: The origin of the acute and convalescent COVID-19 samples was the United States, Italy and Spain. PBMCs, B-cell-depleted T cells, or T cells provided the cDNA or gDNA that made up the material.

This CDR3 is built from 17 residues. Germline V gene lookup returns CDR1 LGHDT and CDR2 YNNKEL (reference sequence). Between the trimmed V and J ends, which lost 4 bases and 2 bases, there was a span of 15 bases. In the study's own analysis: It was from reference gene primer amplification that nucleated cell counts were estimated. Profiling relied on immunoSEQ multiplex PCR, and the TCRdb table lists in-frame clones only, not all of them. V and J calls and clone size come straight from that table; D and trimming were deduced from the DNA. This sample has more than 200,000 clones; approximately 88% occur once, and the top ten carry 0.7%.

The chain uses TRBV3-1 (or the pseudogene TRBV3-2) and TRBJ2-6; D not resolved. This sequence originates from a human donor in a cohort sampled during active COVID-19. Sequenced: peripheral blood. The CDR3 sequence is CASSLPTPSAGANVLTF. CDR3 DNA: TGTGCCAGCAGCCTTCCAACCCCTTCGGCTGGGGCCAACGTCCTGACTTTC.